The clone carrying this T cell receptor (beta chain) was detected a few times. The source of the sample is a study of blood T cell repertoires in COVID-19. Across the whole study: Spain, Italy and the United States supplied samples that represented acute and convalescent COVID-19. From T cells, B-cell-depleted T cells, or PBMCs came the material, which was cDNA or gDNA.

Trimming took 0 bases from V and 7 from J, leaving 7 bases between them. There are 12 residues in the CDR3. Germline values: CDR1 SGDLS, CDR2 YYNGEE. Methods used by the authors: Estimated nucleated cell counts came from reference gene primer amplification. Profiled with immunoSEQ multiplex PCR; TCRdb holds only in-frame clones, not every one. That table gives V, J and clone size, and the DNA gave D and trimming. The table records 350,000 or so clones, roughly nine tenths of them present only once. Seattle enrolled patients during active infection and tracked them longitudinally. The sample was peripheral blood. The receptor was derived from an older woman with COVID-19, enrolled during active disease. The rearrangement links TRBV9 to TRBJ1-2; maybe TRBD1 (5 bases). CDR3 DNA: TGTGCCAGCAGCGTAGGGAGGGGTGGCTACACCTTC. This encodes CASSVGRGGYTF. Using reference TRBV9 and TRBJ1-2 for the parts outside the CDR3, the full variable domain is DSGVTQTPKHLITATGQRVTLRCSPRSGDLSVYWYQQSLDQGLQFLIQYYNGEERAKGNILERFSAQQFPDLHSELNLSSLELGDSALYFCASSVGRGGYTFGSGTRLTVV.